Listed here are 13 T cell receptor beta chains from one sample, sequenced in a study of blood T cell repertoires in COVID-19. Libraries were prepared by immunoSEQ multiplex PCR; TCRdb keeps only in-frame clonotypes and omits some of them. The sample gives some 99,000 clones, roughly 85% of which show up once; about 4.2% is in the top ten. The specimen was peripheral blood. These receptors originate from a man between 65 and 79 years old with acute or convalescent COVID-19.

This clone turned up a few times. This chain links TRBV19 with TRBJ2-1, with D possibly matching TRBD2 (7 bases). The CDR3 sequence is 16 residues long. V was trimmed by 2 bases and J by 6 bases, leaving 17 bases between them. Germline loops: CDR1 LNHDA, CDR2 SQIVND (reference sequence). CDR3 sequence reads: CASSIKGQGGGNEQFF. CDR3 sequence (DNA): TGTGCCAGTAGTATAAAGGGTCAGGGAGGGGGCAATGAGCAGTTCTTC.

V and J are TRBV14 and TRBJ2-1, with TRBD1 identical over 10 bases. The CDR3 contains 16 residues. J was trimmed by 7 bases and V by 0 bases; bases with no gene match: 6. Germline assignment: CDR1 SGHDN and CDR2 FVKESK. The CDR3 nucleotides are TGTGCCAGCAGCCAAGATGTCGGACAGGGGGTGAATGAGCAGTTCTTC. It yields the protein CASSQDVGQGVNEQFF.

The chain is built from TRBV13 and TRBJ2-3; tentatively, D is TRBD2 (7 bases). CDR3 length: 15 residues. Germline loops: CDR1 PRHDT, CDR2 FYEKMQ (reference sequence). V gave up 2 bases and J gave up 4 bases, with 13 bases separating them. This chain's CDR3 is CASSLRAGAADTQYF. In DNA form, the CDR3 reads TGTGCCAGCAGCTTACGCGCGGGGGCTGCAGATACGCAGTATTTT. The whole variable domain, remainder taken from reference TRBV13 and TRBJ2-3, is AAGVIQSPRHLIKEKRETATLKCYPIPRHDTVYWYQQGPGQDPQFLISFYEKMQSDKGSIPDRFSAQQFSDYHSELNMSSLELGDSALYFCASSLRAGAADTQYFGPGTRLTVL.

The genes are TRBV6-4 and TRBJ2-1; D possibly corresponds to TRBD1 (5 bases). This CDR3 has 16 residues. Germline V CDR1 and CDR2: MRHNA, SNTAGT. Trimming stripped 6 bases from V and 7 bases from J, with 22 bases between. In DNA, the CDR3 is TGTGCCAGCAGCGCGGAAGGGCAAAATAGGGGAAATGAGCAGTTCTTC. Amino acid sequence: CASSAEGQNRGNEQFF.

This rearrangement joins TRBV10-2 to TRBJ2-1; 7 bases match TRBD2. CDR1 is WSHSY and CDR2 is SAAADI in the germline V gene. The CDR3 runs to 17 residues. V shed 2 bases and J 2 bases; nucleotides not matched to a gene: 9. The CDR3 coding sequence is TGCGCCAGCAGTGAGACAGCTAGCGGTGATGCCTACAATGAGCAGTTCTTC. Its protein product is CASSETASGDAYNEQFF.

This sequence joins TRBV5-1 and TRBJ1-1; D is perhaps TRBD1 (5 bases). V lost 0 bases and J 8 bases, leaving 8 bases between the germline ends. The CDR3 covers 12 residues. Germline CDR1 SGHRS, CDR2 YFSETQ. For the CDR3, the DNA is TGCGCCAGCAGCTTGGCTGGGGGGGAAGCTTTCTTT. This sequence encodes CASSLAGGEAFF.

This clone was seen only once. The chain combines TRBV21-1 with TRBJ2-1; the table assigns TRBD1, which was not confirmed against the DNA. TRBV21-1 is labeled a pseudogene. The CDR3 extends over 17 amino acids. As DNA, the CDR3 is TGTGCCAGCAGCAAAGCGCCGTCCCGGGACAGGGGCGATGAGCAGTTCTTC. Protein sequence: CASSKAPSRDRGDEQFF.

The rearrangement links TRBV29-1 to TRBJ1-5; 8 bases align to TRBD1. Germline trimming cut 4 bases from V and 5 bases from J; bases unmatched to any gene: 7. The CDR3 totals 14 residues. Germline loops: CDR1 SQVTM, CDR2 ANQGSEA. This CDR3 is CSVATGARDQPQHF. The CDR3 DNA sequence: TGCAGCGTTGCGACAGGGGCCCGTGATCAGCCCCAGCATTTT.

This chain joins TRBV5-1 and TRBJ2-2, with a weak D call TRBD1 (5 bases). The CDR3 sequence is 18 residues long. Germline CDR1 is SGHRS and CDR2 is YFSETQ. V was shortened by 4 bases and J by 6 bases, with 25 bases between the two germline ends. CDR3 DNA: TGCGCCAGCAGCCCAGGGATCGACTCATTAATGCTATCCGGGGAGCTGTTTTTT. This codes for CASSPGIDSLMLSGELFF.

V usage is TRBV6-5 and J usage is TRBJ1-1; 8 bases line up with TRBD1. The CDR3 is 14 amino acids. Germline values: CDR1 MNHEY, CDR2 SVGAGI. The V gene end was trimmed by 4 bases and the J gene end by 5 bases; junction bases not matched to a gene: 6. CDR3 residues: CASSFKTGETEAFF. CDR3 nucleotide sequence: TGTGCCAGCAGTTTCAAGACAGGGGAGACTGAAGCTTTCTTT.

V gene TRBV3-1 (or the pseudogene TRBV3-2) combines with J gene TRBJ1-1, with D unresolved. CDR3 size: 14 residues. Trimming shortened V by 1 base and J by 0 bases, and 6 bases separated the two germline ends. Germline CDR1 reads LGHDT; CDR2 reads YNNKEL (reference sequence). CDR3 sequence: CASSQVAVNTEAFF. The CDR3 DNA reads TGTGCCAGCAGCCAAGTAGCTGTGAACACTGAAGCTTTCTTT.

V is TRBV28 and J is TRBJ1-2; a weak D match, TRBD1 (5 bases). From germline, CDR1 is MDHEN and CDR2 SYDVKM. There are 14 residues in the CDR3. V lost 4 bases and J 2 bases, leaving 11 bases between the germline ends. As DNA, the CDR3 is TGTGCCAGCAGTTCGGACGGACAAAACTATGGCTACACCTTC. It codes for CASSSDGQNYGYTF.

The rearrangement links TRBV29-1 to TRBJ2-5; 8 bases match TRBD1. V trimming: 2 bases; J trimming: 2 bases; junction bases outside the gene matches: 10. The germline gives CDR1 SQVTM, CDR2 ANQGSEA. This CDR3 has 16 amino acids. The DNA for the CDR3 is TGCAGCGTTGAACCTTCGAGACAGGGGCTGCAAGAGACCCAGTACTTC. It is translated as CSVEPSRQGLQETQYF.